This entry describes one T cell receptor beta chain. The antigen this receptor binds is unknown. The sample holds no much larger clone one base away, and base qualities are not on file. The data originate from a study of graft-versus-host responses after intestinal transplantation listed by TCRdb under 2021. A note on the overall study: Multivisceral, liver-intestinal, or isolated intestinal transplants were received by the recipients. A cohort of about 25 intestinal transplant recipients, including one retransplant, was enrolled, and a few patients lacking pretransplant specimens were excluded. Rather than going through the commercial service, samples from a few later patients were sequenced in-house on an Illumina MiSeq and processed with MiXCR. Alloreactive clones were identified by sequencing pre-transplant mixed lymphocyte reaction products and comparing them with unstimulated pre-transplant donor and recipient T cells. A peak of at least 4% donor T cells among recipient peripheral blood mononuclear cells was the definition used for donor T cell macrochimerism. Anti-thymocyte globulin induction was given to all recipients, followed by maintenance tacrolimus and steroids for 2 to 4 years. Graft-versus-host and host-versus-graft alloreactive T cell clones were tracked in the graft, circulation and bone marrow after intestinal transplantation using bulk TCR-beta CDR3 sequencing.

What the authors observed across the whole study: GvH clones turned up in recipient bone marrow, with some appearing earlier in ileal mucosa or blood, a pattern consistent with an intestinal mucosal origin. In patients with donor T cell macrochimerism, the allografts had high GvH to HvG T cell clonal ratios. The relatively low number and heterogeneity of intestinal transplant patients limited the conclusions. Early after transplant, declines in HvG clones were associated with peak levels of circulating GvH clones.

The intended sense of this specimen's time point label: cells obtained before transplantation from donor or recipient. CD3+CD4+ and CD3+CD8+ populations were FACS-sorted from unstimulated pre-transplant donor and recipient cells taken from spleen or lymph nodes. The method behind the library was the immunoSEQ multiplex PCR assay. For most patients, genomic DNA was isolated using the Qiagen DNeasy Blood and Tissue Kit and was shipped frozen to Adaptive Biotechnologies for TCR sequencing. Adaptive Biotechnologies carried out high-throughput TCR-beta CDR3 sequencing of genomic DNA for most patients. For the original study's pipeline: Adaptive's ImmunoSEQ software was the source of the TCR sequencing data for roughly 19 patients, while a few other patients were processed with MiXCR and VDJtools. To correct CD4 versus CD8 sorting errors, any sequence found in both subsets at a frequency ratio below 5:1 was removed. Because the origin of CDR3 nucleotide sequences shared between donor and recipient could not be assigned, those sequences were removed. To be classed as alloreactive, a clone needed at least 2-fold expansion over unstimulated cells and a minimum CFSE-low frequency of 0.002% (template counts) or 0.001% (read counts). Mappable clones were those detected in sequenced pre-transplant spleen, lymph node, or MLR CFSE-low populations of the donor or recipient. The cumulative frequency of alloreactive clones was calculated as a percentage of all sequences, weighted by copy number. Drawn from immuneACCESS, this table holds only the in-frame rearrangements with V and J called that TCRdb kept. Clones are partly lost; checked studies trace under half to an unresolved V gene and leave the rest unexplained. V and J calls and clone size are given by that table; D and trimming were obtained from the DNA. For this sample the table gives some 110,000 clones, of which less than 95% were detected only once. The ten top clones hold 0.18% of the sample.

This material consisted of unstimulated CD4+ T cells sorted from spleen or lymph node cells, taken before intestinal transplant. This sequence was found in a human donor who received an intestinal transplant.

The CDR3 here reads CASSPTSSPRSYEQYF. The DNA sequence follows: TGTGCCAGCAGCCCCACTTCATCCCCTCGCTCCTACGAGCAGTACTTC. This receptor chain uses TRBV9 and TRBJ2-7; the D gene lacks a confident call. In the germline V gene, CDR1 corresponds to SGDLS and CDR2 to YYNGEE. At the junction V is shortened by 4 bases and J by 0 bases, with 17 bases in between. CDR3 length: 16 amino acids, cysteine to phenylalanine. Here the CDR3 DNA is all that survives: 48 bases in frame from base 1.